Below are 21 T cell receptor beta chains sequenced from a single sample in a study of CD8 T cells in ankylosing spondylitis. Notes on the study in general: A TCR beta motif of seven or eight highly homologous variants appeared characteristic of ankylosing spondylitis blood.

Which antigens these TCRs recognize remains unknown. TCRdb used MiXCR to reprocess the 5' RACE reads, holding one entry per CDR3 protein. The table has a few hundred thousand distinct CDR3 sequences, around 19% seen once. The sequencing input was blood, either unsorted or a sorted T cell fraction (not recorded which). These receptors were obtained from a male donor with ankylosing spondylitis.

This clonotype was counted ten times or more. The CDR3 sequence: CSAEVSGNEQFF. Here the CDR3 DNA reads TGCAGCGCCGAGGTCTCGGGCAATGAGCAGTTCTTC. V usage is TRBV29-1 and J usage is TRBJ2-1; D is undetermined. Trimming took 7 bases from V and 6 from J, leaving 13 bases between them. The germline gives CDR1 SQVTM, CDR2 ANQGSEA. This CDR3 contains 12 residues.

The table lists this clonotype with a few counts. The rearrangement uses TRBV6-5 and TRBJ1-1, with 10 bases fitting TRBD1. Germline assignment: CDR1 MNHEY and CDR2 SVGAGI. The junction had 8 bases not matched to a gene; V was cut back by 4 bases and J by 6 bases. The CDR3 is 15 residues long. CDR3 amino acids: CASSWNAGTGAEAFF. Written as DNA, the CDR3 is TGTGCCAGCAGTTGGAACGCCGGGACAGGGGCTGAAGCTTTCTTT.

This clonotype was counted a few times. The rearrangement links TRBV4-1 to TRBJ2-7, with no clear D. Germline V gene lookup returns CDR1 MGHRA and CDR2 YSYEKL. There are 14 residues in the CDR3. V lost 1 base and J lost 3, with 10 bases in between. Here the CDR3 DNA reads TGCGCCAGCAGCCAAGGGCAGGACGGCTACGAGCAGTACTTC. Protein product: CASSQGQDGYEQYF.

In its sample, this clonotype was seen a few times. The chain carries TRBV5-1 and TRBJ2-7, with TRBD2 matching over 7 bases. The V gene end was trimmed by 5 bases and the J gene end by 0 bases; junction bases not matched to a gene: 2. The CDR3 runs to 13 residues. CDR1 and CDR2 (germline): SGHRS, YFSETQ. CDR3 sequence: CASRERGSYEQYF. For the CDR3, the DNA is TGCGCCAGCAGGGAGCGGGGCTCCTACGAGCAGTACTTC.

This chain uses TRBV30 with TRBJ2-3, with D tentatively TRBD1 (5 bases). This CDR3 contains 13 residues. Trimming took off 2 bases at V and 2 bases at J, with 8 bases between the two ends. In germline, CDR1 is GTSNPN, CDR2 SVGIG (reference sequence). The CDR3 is CAWSQGFTDTQYF. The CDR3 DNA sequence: TGTGCCTGGAGTCAGGGCTTCACAGATACGCAGTATTTT.

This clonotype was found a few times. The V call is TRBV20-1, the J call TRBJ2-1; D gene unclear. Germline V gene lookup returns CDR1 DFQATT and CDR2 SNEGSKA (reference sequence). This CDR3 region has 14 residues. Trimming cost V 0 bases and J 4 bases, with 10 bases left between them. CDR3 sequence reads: CSAREMIIYNEQFF. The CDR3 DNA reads TGCAGTGCTAGAGAGATGATCATTTACAATGAGCAGTTCTTC.

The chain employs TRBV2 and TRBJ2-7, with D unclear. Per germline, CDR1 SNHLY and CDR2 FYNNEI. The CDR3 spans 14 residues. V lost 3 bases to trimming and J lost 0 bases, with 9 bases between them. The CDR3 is CASSDYSISYEQYF. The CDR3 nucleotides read TGTGCCAGCAGTGATTACAGCATCTCCTACGAGCAGTACTTC.

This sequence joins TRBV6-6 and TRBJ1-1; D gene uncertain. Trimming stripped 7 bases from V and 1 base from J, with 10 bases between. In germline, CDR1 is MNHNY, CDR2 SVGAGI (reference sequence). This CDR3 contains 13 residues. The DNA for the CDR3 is TGTGCCAGCAAGCTGGGGTGGAACACTGAAGCTTTCTTT. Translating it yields CASKLGWNTEAFF.

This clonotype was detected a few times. CDR3 protein: CASSLGDSANEKLFF. The CDR3 nucleotides read TGCGCCAGCAGCTTGGGGGATTCGGCTAATGAAAAACTGTTTTTT. The chain uses TRBV5-1 and TRBJ1-4; no definite D call. Germline values: CDR1 SGHRS, CDR2 YFSETQ. The V end was cut by 0 bases, the J end by 3 bases, with 9 bases between. The CDR3 has 15 residues.

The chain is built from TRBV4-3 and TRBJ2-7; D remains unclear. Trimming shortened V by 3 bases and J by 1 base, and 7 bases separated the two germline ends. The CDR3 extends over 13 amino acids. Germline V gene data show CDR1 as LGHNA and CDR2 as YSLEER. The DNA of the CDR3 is TGCGCCAGCAGCCATGTAGGATCCTACGAGCAGTACTTC. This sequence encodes CASSHVGSYEQYF.

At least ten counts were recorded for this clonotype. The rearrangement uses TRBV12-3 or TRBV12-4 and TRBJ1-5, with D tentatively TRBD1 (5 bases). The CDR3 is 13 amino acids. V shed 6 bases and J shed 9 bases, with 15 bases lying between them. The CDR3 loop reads CASRRDGSGPQHF. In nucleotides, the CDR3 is TGTGCCAGCAGAAGGGACGGTTCAGGGCCCCAGCATTTT.

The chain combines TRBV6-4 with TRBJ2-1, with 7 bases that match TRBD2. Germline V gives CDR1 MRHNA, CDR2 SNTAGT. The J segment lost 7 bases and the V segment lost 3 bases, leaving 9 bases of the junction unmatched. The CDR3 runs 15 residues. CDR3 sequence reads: CASSELAGDRNEQFF. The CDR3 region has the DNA TGTGCCAGCAGTGAGTTGGCGGGAGACCGAAATGAGCAGTTCTTC.

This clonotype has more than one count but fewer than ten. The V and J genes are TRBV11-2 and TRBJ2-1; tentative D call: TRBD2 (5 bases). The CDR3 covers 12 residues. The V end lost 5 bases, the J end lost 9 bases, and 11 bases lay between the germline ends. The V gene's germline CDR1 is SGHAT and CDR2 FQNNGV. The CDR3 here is CASSQDSTEQFF. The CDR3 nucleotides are TGTGCCAGCAGCCAGGACTCCACTGAGCAGTTCTTC. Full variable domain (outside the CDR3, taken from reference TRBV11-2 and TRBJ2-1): EAGVAQSPRYKIIEKRQSVAFWCNPISGHATLYWYQQILGQGPKLLIQFQNNGVVDDSQLPKDRFSAERLKGVDSTLKIQPAKLEDSAVYLCASSQDSTEQFFGPGTRLTVL.

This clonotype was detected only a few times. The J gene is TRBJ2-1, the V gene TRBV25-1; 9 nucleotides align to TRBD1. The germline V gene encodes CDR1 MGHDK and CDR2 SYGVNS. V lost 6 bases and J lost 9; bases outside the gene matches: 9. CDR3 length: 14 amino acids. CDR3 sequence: CASRGQGISGEQFF. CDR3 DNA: TGTGCCAGCAGAGGACAGGGGATTAGTGGTGAGCAGTTCTTC. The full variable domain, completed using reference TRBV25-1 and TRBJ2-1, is EADIYQTPRYLVIGTGKKITLECSQTMGHDKMYWYQQDPGMELHLIHYSYGVNSTEKGDLSSESTVSRIRTEHFPLTLESARPSHTSQYLCASRGQGISGEQFFGPGTRLTVL.

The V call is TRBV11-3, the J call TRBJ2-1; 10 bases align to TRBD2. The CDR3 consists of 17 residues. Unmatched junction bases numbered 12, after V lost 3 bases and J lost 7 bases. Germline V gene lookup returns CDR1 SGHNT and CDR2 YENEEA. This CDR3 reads CASSLDASSGSENEQFF. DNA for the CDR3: TGTGCCAGCAGCTTGGATGCCTCTAGCGGGAGTGAGAATGAGCAGTTCTTC.

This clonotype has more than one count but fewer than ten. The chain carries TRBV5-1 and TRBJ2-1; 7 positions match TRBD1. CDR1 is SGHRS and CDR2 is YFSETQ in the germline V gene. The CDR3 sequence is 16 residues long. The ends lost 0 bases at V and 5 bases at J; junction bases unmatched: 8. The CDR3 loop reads CASSLGPGQSHNEQFF. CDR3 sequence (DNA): TGCGCCAGCAGCTTGGGGCCGGGACAGTCTCACAATGAGCAGTTCTTC. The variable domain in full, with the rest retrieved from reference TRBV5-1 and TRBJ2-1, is KAGVTQTPRYLIKTRGQQVTLSCSPISGHRSVSWYQQTPGQGLQFLFEYFSETQRNKGNFPGRFSGRQFSNSRSEMNVSTLELGDSALYLCASSLGPGQSHNEQFFGPGTRLTVL.

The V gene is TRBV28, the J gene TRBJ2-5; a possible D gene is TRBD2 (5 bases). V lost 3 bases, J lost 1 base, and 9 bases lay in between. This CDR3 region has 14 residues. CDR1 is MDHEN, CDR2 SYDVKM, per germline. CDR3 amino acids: CASSLRTFQETQYF. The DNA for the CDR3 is TGTGCCAGCAGTTTGCGGACTTTCCAAGAGACCCAGTACTTC.

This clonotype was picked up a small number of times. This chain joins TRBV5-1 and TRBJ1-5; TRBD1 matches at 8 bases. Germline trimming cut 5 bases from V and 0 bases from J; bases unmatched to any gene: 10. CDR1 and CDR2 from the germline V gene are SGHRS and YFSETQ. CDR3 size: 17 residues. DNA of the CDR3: TGCGCCAGCAGGCTGACAGGGGCGATCCTTAGCAATCAGCCCCAGCATTTT. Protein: CASRLTGAILSNQPQHF.

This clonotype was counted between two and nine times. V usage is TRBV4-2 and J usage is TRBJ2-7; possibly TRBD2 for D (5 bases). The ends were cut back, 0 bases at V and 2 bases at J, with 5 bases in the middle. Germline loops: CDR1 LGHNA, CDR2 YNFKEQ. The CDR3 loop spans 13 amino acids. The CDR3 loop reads CASSQEEAYEQYF. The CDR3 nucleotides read TGTGCCAGCAGCCAAGAGGAGGCCTACGAGCAGTACTTC.

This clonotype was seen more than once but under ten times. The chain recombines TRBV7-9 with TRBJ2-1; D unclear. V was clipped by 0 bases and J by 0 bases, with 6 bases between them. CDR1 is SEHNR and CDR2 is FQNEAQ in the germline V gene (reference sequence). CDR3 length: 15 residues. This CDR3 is CASSLAGYSYNEQFF. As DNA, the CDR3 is TGTGCCAGCAGCTTAGCGGGATACTCCTACAATGAGCAGTTCTTC.

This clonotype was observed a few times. The DNA of the CDR3 is TGCGCCAGCAGCCTACTAGCGGGAGGGTCGAACGAGCAGTACTTC. Translating it yields CASSLLAGGSNEQYF. The chain employs TRBV5-1 and TRBJ2-7; TRBD2 matches 13 bases. The junction had 6 bases not matched to a gene; V was cut back by 4 bases and J by 5 bases. The CDR3 has 15 amino acids. CDR1 is SGHRS and CDR2 is YFSETQ in the germline V gene.